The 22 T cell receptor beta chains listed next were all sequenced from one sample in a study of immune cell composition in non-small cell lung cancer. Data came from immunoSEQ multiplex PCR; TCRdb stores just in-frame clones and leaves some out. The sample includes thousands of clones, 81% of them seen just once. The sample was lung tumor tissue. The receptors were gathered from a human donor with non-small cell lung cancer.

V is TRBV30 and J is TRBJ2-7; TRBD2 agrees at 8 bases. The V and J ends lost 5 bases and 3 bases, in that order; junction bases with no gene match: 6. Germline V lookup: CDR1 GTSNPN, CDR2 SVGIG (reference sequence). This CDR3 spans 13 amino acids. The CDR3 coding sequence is TGTGCCTGGGTCCCCGGGGGGGACTACGAGCAGTACTTC. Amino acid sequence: CAWVPGGDYEQYF.

The CDR3 DNA sequence: TGTGCCAGCAGCGCTCAGCTAGCTAACTATGGCTACACCTTC. Protein: CASSAQLANYGYTF. The chain has TRBV7-9 and TRBJ1-2, with D unclear. The CDR3 has 14 amino acids. V shed 5 bases and J shed 0 bases, with 10 bases lying between them. CDR1 SEHNR and CDR2 FQNEAQ come from the germline V gene (reference sequence).

This CDR3 is CASSFPDGDEQYF. The CDR3 DNA reads as TGTGCCAGCAGCTTCCCGGACGGGGACGAGCAGTACTTC. V is TRBV13 and J is TRBJ2-7; weak D call: TRBD2 (5 bases). The germline V and J ends were trimmed by 3 bases and 5 bases, with 11 bases remaining between them. Looked up from germline, CDR1 is PRHDT and CDR2 is FYEKMQ (reference sequence). The CDR3 length is 13 residues.

As DNA, the CDR3 is TGTGCCAGCAGCCCCCCCGGGACAGGGAAGGCTGAAGCTTTCTTT. Protein sequence: CASSPPGTGKAEAFF. This chain uses TRBV13 with TRBJ1-1; the match to TRBD1 covers 9 bases. The CDR3 totals 15 residues. Germline loops: CDR1 PRHDT, CDR2 FYEKMQ (reference sequence). V shed 5 bases and J 6 bases; nucleotides not matched to a gene: 10.

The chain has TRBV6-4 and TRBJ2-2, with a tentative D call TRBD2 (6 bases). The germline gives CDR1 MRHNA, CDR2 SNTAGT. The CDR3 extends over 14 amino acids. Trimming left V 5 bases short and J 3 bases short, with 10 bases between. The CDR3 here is CASSPGTDTGELFF. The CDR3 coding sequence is TGTGCCAGCAGTCCCGGGACTGACACCGGGGAGCTGTTTTTT.

The CDR3 loop is CSVEPRGKGYNEQFF. The DNA for the CDR3 is TGCAGCGTTGAACCGAGGGGGAAAGGGTACAATGAGCAGTTCTTC. The chain couples TRBV29-1 to TRBJ2-1, with a weak D call TRBD1 (6 bases). Trimming removed 2 bases at V and 4 bases at J, with 15 bases between. There are 15 residues in the CDR3. CDR1 and CDR2 (germline): SQVTM, ANQGSEA.

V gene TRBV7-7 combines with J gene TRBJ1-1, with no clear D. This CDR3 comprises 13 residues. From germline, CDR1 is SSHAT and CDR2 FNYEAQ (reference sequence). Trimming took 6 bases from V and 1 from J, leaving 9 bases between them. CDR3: CASSIRENTEAFF. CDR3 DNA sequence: TGTGCCAGCAGTATTAGAGAGAACACTGAAGCTTTCTTT.

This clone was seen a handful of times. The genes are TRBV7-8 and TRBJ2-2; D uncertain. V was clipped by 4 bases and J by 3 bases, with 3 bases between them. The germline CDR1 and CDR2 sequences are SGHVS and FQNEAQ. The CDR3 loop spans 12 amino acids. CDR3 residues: CASSSYTGELFF. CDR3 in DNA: TGTGCCAGCAGCTCTTACACCGGGGAGCTGTTTTTT.

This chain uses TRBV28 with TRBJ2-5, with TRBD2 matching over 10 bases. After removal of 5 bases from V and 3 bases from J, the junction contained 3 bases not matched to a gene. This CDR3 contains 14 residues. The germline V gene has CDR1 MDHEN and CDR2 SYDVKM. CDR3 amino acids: CASSTTSGEETQYF. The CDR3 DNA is TGTGCCAGCAGTACCACTAGCGGGGAAGAGACCCAGTACTTC.

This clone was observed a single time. The CDR3 reads CASSLAGAGETQYF. CDR3 nucleotide sequence: TGTGCCAGCAGCTTGGCAGGGGCGGGAGAGACCCAGTACTTC. The rearrangement joins TRBV7-9 to TRBJ2-5, with a tentative D call TRBD1 (6 bases). The CDR3 has 14 residues. V dropped 3 bases and J dropped 4 bases, with 12 bases sitting between them. Per germline, CDR1 SEHNR and CDR2 FQNEAQ (reference sequence).

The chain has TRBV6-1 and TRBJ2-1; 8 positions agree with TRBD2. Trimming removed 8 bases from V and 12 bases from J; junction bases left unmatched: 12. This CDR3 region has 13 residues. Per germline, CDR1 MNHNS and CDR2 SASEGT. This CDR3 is CASSFTSGDTQFF. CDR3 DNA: TGTGCCAGCTCGTTCACTAGCGGAGATACGCAGTTCTTC.

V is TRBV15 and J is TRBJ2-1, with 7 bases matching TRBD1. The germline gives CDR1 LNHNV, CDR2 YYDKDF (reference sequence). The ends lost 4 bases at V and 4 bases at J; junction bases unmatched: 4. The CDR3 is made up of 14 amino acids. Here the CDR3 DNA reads TGTGCCACCAGCACCCGACAGGGATACAATGAGCAGTTCTTC. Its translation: CATSTRQGYNEQFF.

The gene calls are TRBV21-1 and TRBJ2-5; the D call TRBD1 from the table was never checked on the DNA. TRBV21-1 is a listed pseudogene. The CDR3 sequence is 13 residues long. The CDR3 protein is CATKTGTGETQYF. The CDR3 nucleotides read TGTGCCACCAAAACAGGGACGGGGGAGACCCAGTACTTC.

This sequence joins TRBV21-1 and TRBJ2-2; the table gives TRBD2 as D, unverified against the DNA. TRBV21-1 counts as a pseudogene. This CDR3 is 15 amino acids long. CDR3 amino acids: CASIGTSGDTGELFF. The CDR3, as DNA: TGTGCCAGCATCGGGACTAGTGGAGACACCGGGGAGCTGTTTTTT.

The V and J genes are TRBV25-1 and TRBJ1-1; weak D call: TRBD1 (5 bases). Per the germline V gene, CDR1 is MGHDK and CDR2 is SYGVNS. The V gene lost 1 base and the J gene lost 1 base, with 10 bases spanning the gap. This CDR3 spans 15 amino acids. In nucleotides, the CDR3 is TGTGCCAGCAGTGAATGGGGCAGAAAGAACACTGAAGCTTTCTTT. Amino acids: CASSEWGRKNTEAFF.

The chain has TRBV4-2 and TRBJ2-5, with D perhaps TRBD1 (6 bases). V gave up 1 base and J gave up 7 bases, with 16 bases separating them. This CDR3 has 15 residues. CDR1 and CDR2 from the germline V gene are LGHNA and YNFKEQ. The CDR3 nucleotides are TGTGCCAGCAGCCAAGCCCCGGGACAAGACGCGACCCAGTACTTC. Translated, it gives CASSQAPGQDATQYF.

The CDR3 bases are TGTGCCAGCAGCGTGGGAGACGGCAATGAGCAGTTCTTC. Its translation is CASSVGDGNEQFF. J is TRBJ2-1 and V is TRBV9; D perhaps matches TRBD2 (5 bases). CDR1 is SGDLS, CDR2 YYNGEE, per germline. Between the trimmed V and J ends, which lost 2 bases and 6 bases, there was a span of 9 bases. CDR3 size: 13 residues.

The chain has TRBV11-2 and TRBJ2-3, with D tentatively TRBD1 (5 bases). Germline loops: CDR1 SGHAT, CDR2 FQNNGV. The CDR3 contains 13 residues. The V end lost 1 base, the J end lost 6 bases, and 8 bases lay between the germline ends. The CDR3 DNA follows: TGTGCCAGCAGCTTAGTCCAGGGTGATACGCAGTATTTT. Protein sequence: CASSLVQGDTQYF.

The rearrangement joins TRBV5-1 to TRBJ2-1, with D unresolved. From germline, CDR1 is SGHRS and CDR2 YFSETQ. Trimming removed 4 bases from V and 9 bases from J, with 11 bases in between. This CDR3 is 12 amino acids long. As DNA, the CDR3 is TGCGCCAGCAGCCCGGTCGCTAGTGAGCAGTTCTTC. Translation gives CASSPVASEQFF.

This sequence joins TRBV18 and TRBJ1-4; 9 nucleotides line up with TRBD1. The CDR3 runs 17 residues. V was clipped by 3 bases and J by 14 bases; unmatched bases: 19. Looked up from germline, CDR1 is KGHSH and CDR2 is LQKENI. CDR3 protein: CASSPGTGTARRKWLFF. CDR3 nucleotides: TGTGCCAGCTCACCCGGGACAGGGACCGCTAGACGAAAATGGCTGTTTTTT.

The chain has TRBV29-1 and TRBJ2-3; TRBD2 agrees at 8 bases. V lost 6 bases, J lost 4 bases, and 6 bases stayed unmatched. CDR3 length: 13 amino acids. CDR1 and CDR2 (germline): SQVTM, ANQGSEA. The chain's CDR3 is CSVSGLGPDTQYF. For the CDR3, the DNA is TGCAGCGTCTCGGGACTAGGTCCAGATACGCAGTATTTT.

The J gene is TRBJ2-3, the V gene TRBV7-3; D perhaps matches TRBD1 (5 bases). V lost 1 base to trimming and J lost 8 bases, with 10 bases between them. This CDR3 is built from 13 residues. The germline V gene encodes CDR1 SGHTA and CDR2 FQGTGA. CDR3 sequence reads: CASSLSLQGTQYF. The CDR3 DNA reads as TGTGCCAGCAGCTTAAGTCTGCAGGGTACGCAGTATTTT. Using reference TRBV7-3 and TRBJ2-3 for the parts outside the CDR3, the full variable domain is GAGVSQTPSNKVTEKGKYVELRCDPISGHTALYWYRQSLGQGPEFLIYFQGTGAADDSGLPNDRFFAVRPEGSVSTLKIQRTERGDSAVYLCASSLSLQGTQYFGPGTRLTVL.